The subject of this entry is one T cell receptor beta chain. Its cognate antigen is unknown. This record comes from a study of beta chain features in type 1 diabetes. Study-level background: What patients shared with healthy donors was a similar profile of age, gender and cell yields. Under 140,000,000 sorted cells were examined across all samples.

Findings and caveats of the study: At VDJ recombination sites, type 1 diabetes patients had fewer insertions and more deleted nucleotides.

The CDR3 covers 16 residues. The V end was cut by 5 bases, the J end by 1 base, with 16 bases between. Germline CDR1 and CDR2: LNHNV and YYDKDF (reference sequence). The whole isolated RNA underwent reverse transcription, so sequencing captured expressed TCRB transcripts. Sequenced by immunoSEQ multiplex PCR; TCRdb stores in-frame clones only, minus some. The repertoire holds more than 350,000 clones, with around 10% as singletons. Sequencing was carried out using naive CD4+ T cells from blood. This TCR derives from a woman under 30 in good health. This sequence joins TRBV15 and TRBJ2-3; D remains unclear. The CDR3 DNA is TGTGCCACCAGCCGACCCGCCGGAAAACGCACAGATACGCAGTATTTT. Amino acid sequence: CATSRPAGKRTDTQYF.